The sequence of this T cell receptor (beta chain) was determined in a study of T cell repertoires in cytomegalovirus infection. Points from the study as a whole: The cumulative frequency of public TCR beta families distinguished individuals who carried CMV together with the relevant HLA. It was HLA-C-restricted CMV-specific TCR beta clonotypes that dominated the response ex vivo.

This clonotype showed up many times. What it binds is unknown. The CDR3 totals 16 residues. The junction had 8 bases not matched to a gene; V was cut back by 5 bases and J by 3 bases. Germline V gives CDR1 SGHTA, CDR2 FQGNSA. TCRdb reprocessed the reads with MiXCR, giving one entry per CDR3 protein. This table has 350,000 to 550,000 distinct CDR3 sequences, approximately 30% appearing once. V is TRBV7-2 and J is TRBJ2-3, with 10 nucleotides matching TRBD2. The receptor's source is a human donor in good health (CMV status not recorded). Some clones in this sample may be carry-over from other donors' samples. The sequenced sample was PBMCs. The CDR3, as DNA: TGTGCCAGCAGCCCCTGGAGCGGGGGGGCAACAGATACGCAGTATTTT. It yields the protein CASSPWSGGATDTQYF.